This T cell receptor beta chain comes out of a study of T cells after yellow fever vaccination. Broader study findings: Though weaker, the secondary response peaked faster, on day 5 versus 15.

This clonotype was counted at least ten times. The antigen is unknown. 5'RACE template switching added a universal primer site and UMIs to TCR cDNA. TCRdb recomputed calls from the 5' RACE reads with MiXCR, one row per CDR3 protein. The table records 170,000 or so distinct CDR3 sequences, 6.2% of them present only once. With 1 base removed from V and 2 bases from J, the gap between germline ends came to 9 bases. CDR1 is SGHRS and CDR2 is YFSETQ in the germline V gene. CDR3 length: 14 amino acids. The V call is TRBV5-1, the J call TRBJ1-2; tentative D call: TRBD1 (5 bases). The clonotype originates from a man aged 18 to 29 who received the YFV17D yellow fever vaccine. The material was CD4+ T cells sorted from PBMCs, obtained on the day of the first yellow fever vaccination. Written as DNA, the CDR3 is TGCGCCAGCAGCTTGAGCAGGGAGAACTATGGCTACACCTTC. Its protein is CASSLSRENYGYTF.